The present TCR beta chain was sequenced within a study of T cells after yellow fever vaccination. Germline V gene data show CDR1 as SGHAT and CDR2 as FQNNGV. Trimming shortened V by 2 bases and J by 1 base, and 11 bases separated the two germline ends. This CDR3 contains 15 residues. A few counts support this clonotype. Using its own MiXCR run on the 5' RACE reads, TCRdb lists one record per CDR3 protein. The sample records around 310,000 distinct CDR3 sequences, 3.5% to 4.5% being singletons. The clonotype originates from a man between 18 and 35 years old who received the YFV17D yellow fever vaccine. The chain combines TRBV11-2 with TRBJ1-1; no definite D call. The specimen was PBMCs, collected 15 days after the yellow fever booster vaccination. The CDR3 protein is CASSLWGNENTEAFF. Here the CDR3 DNA reads TGTGCCAGCAGCTTATGGGGAAACGAGAACACTGAAGCTTTCTTT.